The next 29 T cell receptor beta chains were all read from a single sample in a study of T cell repertoires in ileal Crohn's disease. The repertoire was sequenced with immunoSEQ multiplex PCR; TCRdb's copy has only in-frame clones and lacks some. The sample consists of approximately 12,000 clones, 70% to 80% of them appearing once. The sample comprised ileal tissue. All receptors derive from an adult with Crohn's disease.

The CDR3 protein is CASSTLFLGSTEAFF. CDR3 DNA sequence: TGTGCCAGCAGTACCTTATTCTTAGGGAGCACTGAAGCTTTCTTT. This sequence joins TRBV28 and TRBJ1-1; D not resolved. With 5 bases removed from V and 4 bases from J, the gap between germline ends came to 17 bases. This CDR3 spans 15 amino acids. Looked up from germline, CDR1 is MDHEN and CDR2 is SYDVKM.

CDR3: CASSLRSEGRGGADTQYF. CDR3 in DNA: TGTGCCAGCAGCTTGAGGTCCGAAGGTCGGGGGGGGGCAGATACGCAGTATTTT. The genes are TRBV5-6 and TRBJ2-3, with TRBD2 identical over 8 bases. The germline CDR1 and CDR2 sequences are SGHDT and YYEEEE. With 1 base clipped from V and 4 bases from J, the junction kept 14 bases outside the gene matches. The CDR3 contains 18 residues.

The chain carries TRBV5-6 and TRBJ1-2; a possible D gene is TRBD1 (5 bases). CDR1 is SGHDT and CDR2 is YYEEEE in the germline V gene. CDR3 size: 15 residues. The V end lost 2 bases, the J end lost 4 bases, and 15 bases lay between the germline ends. CDR3 protein: CASSLRQTRAYGYTF. DNA for the CDR3: TGTGCCAGCAGCTTACGACAGACCAGGGCCTATGGCTACACCTTC.

This clone was seen more than once but under ten times. The DNA for the CDR3 is TGTGCCAGCAGTTACTCGAAGGGAGGGTCCCTCCAGCCCCAGCATTTT. This gives the protein CASSYSKGGSLQPQHF. The gene calls are TRBV6-6 and TRBJ1-5; D remains ambiguous. The CDR3 spans 16 residues. The ends were cut back, 0 bases at V and 7 bases at J, with 16 bases in the middle. Germline CDR1 and CDR2: MNHNY and SVGAGI (reference sequence).

V and J are TRBV9 and TRBJ1-2; a weak D match, TRBD1 (5 bases). The CDR3 is made up of 9 amino acids. Germline CDR1 and CDR2: SGDLS and YYNGEE. The ends were cut back, 5 bases at V and 13 bases at J, with 9 bases in the middle. The CDR3 DNA reads as TGTGCCAGCAGACGGGGGACCACCTTC. This codes for CASRRGTTF.

This clone counts as large. The rearrangement links TRBV28 to TRBJ2-3; D may be TRBD2 (5 bases). The CDR3 runs to 14 residues. V was cut by 6 bases and J by 2 bases, with 12 bases left in between. Germline V gene lookup returns CDR1 MDHEN and CDR2 SYDVKM. CDR3 in amino acids: CASSPGSITDTQYF. As DNA, the CDR3 is TGTGCCAGCAGCCCGGGAAGCATCACAGATACGCAGTATTTT.

The rearrangement uses TRBV5-1 and TRBJ2-7; 7 bases align to TRBD1. The CDR3 contains 16 residues. With 0 bases clipped from V and 0 bases from J, the junction kept 6 bases outside the gene matches. Germline V gene lookup returns CDR1 SGHRS and CDR2 YFSETQ. CDR3 amino acids: CASSLGIGTASYEQYF. The CDR3 DNA reads TGCGCCAGCAGCTTGGGAATCGGGACAGCCTCCTACGAGCAGTACTTC.

The V and J genes are TRBV11-3 and TRBJ2-1; 7 bases agree with TRBD2. This CDR3 is 20 amino acids long. Germline V CDR1 and CDR2: SGHNT, YENEEA. V lost 6 bases and J lost 0; bases outside the gene matches: 20. CDR3 coding DNA: TGTGCCAGCAGTGTAGGCGGCGGCGCCTTGACTAGCAGCTCCTACAATGAGCAGTTCTTC. Translating it yields CASSVGGGALTSSSYNEQFF. The whole variable domain, remainder taken from reference TRBV11-3 and TRBJ2-1, is EAGVVQSPRYKIIEKKQPVAFWCNPISGHNTLYWYLQNLGQGPELLIRYENEEAVDDSQLPKDRFSAERLKGVDSTLKIQPAELGDSAVYLCASSVGGGALTSSSYNEQFFGPGTRLTVL.

A word on this clone: A junction boundary mismatches the germline segment, possibly from a read error. This rearrangement joins TRBV7-7 to TRBJ2-1, with 7 bases lining up with TRBD2. The CDR3 sequence is 15 residues long. In germline, CDR1 is SSHAT, CDR2 FNYEAQ (reference sequence). The CDR3 nucleotides read TGTGCTAGCAGCCGAGGACTAGTAGCCTACAATGAGCAGTTCTTC. It specifies CASSRGLVAYNEQFF. The full variable domain, completed using reference TRBV7-7 and TRBJ2-1, is GAGVSQSPRYKVTKRGQDVTLRCDPISSHATLYWYQQALGQGPEFLTYFNYEAQPDKSGLPSDRFSAERPEGSISTLTIQRTEQRDSAMYRCASSRGLVAYNEQFFGPGTRLTVL.

The CDR3 sequence is CASSFYGEGGETQYF. The CDR3 DNA is TGTGCCAGCAGCTTCTATGGGGAAGGGGGCGAGACCCAGTACTTC. The chain uses TRBV13 and TRBJ2-5; 7 bases are shared with TRBD1. The CDR3 sequence is 15 residues long. The J segment lost 5 bases and the V segment lost 3 bases, leaving 9 bases of the junction unmatched. The V gene's germline CDR1 is PRHDT and CDR2 FYEKMQ (reference sequence).

A remark on this clone: The sample has other DNA sequences that encode this CDR3 too. V gene TRBV2 combines with J gene TRBJ2-3, with D possibly being TRBD1 (5 bases). CDR3 length: 15 residues. Trimming removed 1 base from V and 1 base from J, with 9 bases in between. Looked up from germline, CDR1 is SNHLY and CDR2 is FYNNEI. The DNA of the CDR3 is TGTGCCAGCAGTGAAGATGGCAGGGGCACAGATACGCAGTATTTT. Protein product: CASSEDGRGTDTQYF.

The J gene is TRBJ2-2, the V gene TRBV9, with 8 bases matching TRBD1. The CDR3 is made up of 15 amino acids. CDR1 SGDLS and CDR2 YYNGEE come from the germline V gene. Losses at the gene ends were 6 bases for V and 5 bases for J; bases not matched to a gene: 9. DNA for the CDR3: TGTGCCAGCAACCTAGACAGGGGTGGTACCGGGGAGCTGTTTTTT. Protein: CASNLDRGGTGELFF.

This chain uses TRBV4-1 with TRBJ2-4; tentatively, D is TRBD1 (8 bases). The germline V gene has CDR1 MGHRA and CDR2 YSYEKL. Trimming pared 4 bases from V and 9 bases from J, leaving 16 bases between. The CDR3 contains 14 residues. This CDR3 is CASSPGTGGAIQYF. CDR3 nucleotide sequence: TGCGCCAGCAGCCCAGGAACAGGGGGGGCCATTCAGTACTTC.

V is TRBV7-6 and J is TRBJ2-1; 7 bases fit TRBD2. This CDR3 is 14 amino acids long. V trimming: 8 bases; J trimming: 3 bases; junction bases outside the gene matches: 7. The V gene's germline CDR1 is SGHVS and CDR2 FNYEAQ. The CDR3 DNA reads as TGTGCCAGCGGGCGCGGGGGAATCTACAATGAGCAGTTCTTC. Protein sequence: CASGRGGIYNEQFF.

This clone was detected only a few times. Here the CDR3 DNA reads TGCGCCAGCAGCCCGGGGGACAGATTGAACACTGAAGCTTTCTTT. This gives the protein CASSPGDRLNTEAFF. The V call is TRBV5-1, the J call TRBJ1-1, with TRBD1 matching 7 bases. The J segment lost 0 bases and the V segment lost 4 bases, leaving 6 bases of the junction unmatched. The CDR3 covers 15 residues. CDR1 SGHRS and CDR2 YFSETQ come from the germline V gene.

The CDR3 spells CASSTTGYSTGELFF. As DNA, the CDR3 is TGTGCCAGCAGTACGACAGGGTACAGCACCGGGGAGCTGTTTTTT. The rearrangement uses TRBV6-5 and TRBJ2-2; 7 nucleotides match TRBD1. This CDR3 contains 15 residues. CDR1 and CDR2 (germline): MNHEY, SVGAGI. V shed 5 bases, J shed 4 bases, and the junction held 7 bases outside the gene matches.

V is TRBV4-1 and J is TRBJ2-5; the D gene is possibly TRBD1 (5 bases). CDR1 and CDR2 from the germline V gene are MGHRA and YSYEKL. V was pared by 2 bases and J by 4 bases, with 14 bases between. The length of the CDR3 is 15 residues. CDR3 coding DNA: TGCGCCAGCAGCCAACTAGGGGCGATTGCAGAGACCCAGTACTTC. Translation gives CASSQLGAIAETQYF.

This clone was found a few times. This chain uses TRBV13 with TRBJ1-2; no clear D gene. The germline V gene encodes CDR1 PRHDT and CDR2 FYEKMQ (reference sequence). Trimming took 5 bases from V and 2 from J, leaving 12 bases between them. This CDR3 region has 14 residues. The CDR3 DNA sequence: TGTGCCAGCAGCGCCGTCGGGGTCAACTATGGCTACACCTTC. It translates to CASSAVGVNYGYTF.

The CDR3 loop is CASSNNSPRDRVYGYTF. CDR3 DNA: TGTGCCAGCAGCAATAACTCCCCCCGGGACAGGGTCTATGGCTACACCTTC. The chain couples TRBV5-4 to TRBJ1-2; 9 bases are a match to TRBD1. The J segment lost 4 bases and the V segment lost 4 bases, leaving 14 bases of the junction unmatched. The CDR3 loop spans 17 amino acids. Germline V gene sequence: CDR1 SGHNT, CDR2 YYREEE (reference sequence).

The chain is built from TRBV6-1 and TRBJ2-1, with TRBD2 identical over 7 bases. After removal of 8 bases from V and 3 bases from J, the junction contained 7 bases not matched to a gene. The length of the CDR3 is 14 residues. The germline V gene has CDR1 MNHNS and CDR2 SASEGT. CDR3 nucleotide sequence: TGTGCCAGCGAACGGCGGGAGAACTACAATGAGCAGTTCTTC. It yields the protein CASERRENYNEQFF.

The count of this clone is one. The chain links TRBV5-1 to TRBJ1-1, with D unclear. Germline-derived CDR1 and CDR2 are SGHRS and YFSETQ. The CDR3 covers 14 residues. V was trimmed by 0 bases and J by 5 bases, leaving 11 bases between them. CDR3 loop: CASSLGGPRTEAFF. The DNA of the CDR3 is TGCGCCAGCAGCTTGGGAGGGCCGCGGACTGAAGCTTTCTTT.

The chain combines TRBV28 with TRBJ1-2, with TRBD1 identical over 11 bases. Germline V gene data show CDR1 as MDHEN and CDR2 as SYDVKM. The V and J ends lost 6 bases and 7 bases, in that order; junction bases with no gene match: 4. There are 13 residues in the CDR3. The CDR3 DNA follows: TGTGCCAGCAGAGGACAGGGGGCTTTTGGCTACACCTTC. This gives the protein CASRGQGAFGYTF.

The V gene is TRBV7-9, the J gene TRBJ2-7; 10 positions agree with TRBD1. The CDR3 has 13 amino acids. V shed 8 bases and J 3 bases; nucleotides not matched to a gene: 4. Germline CDR1 is SEHNR and CDR2 is FQNEAQ (reference sequence). The CDR3 region is CASGTGEHYEQYF. As DNA, the CDR3 is TGTGCCAGCGGGACAGGGGAACACTACGAGCAGTACTTC.

The chain employs TRBV4-1 and TRBJ2-3; 8 bases align to TRBD2. Germline CDR1 and CDR2: MGHRA and YSYEKL. The CDR3 is 14 amino acids. V was clipped by 5 bases and J by 9 bases; unmatched bases: 10. The CDR3 sequence is CASSVLREAGTQYF. DNA of the CDR3: TGCGCCAGCAGCGTTTTGCGGGAGGCCGGCACGCAGTATTTT.

J is TRBJ1-6 and V is TRBV15; TRBD1 might be the D (6 bases). Germline V gene lookup returns CDR1 LNHNV and CDR2 YYDKDF (reference sequence). Trimming left V 1 base short and J 12 bases short, with 16 bases between. The CDR3 extends over 15 amino acids. The CDR3 spells CATSRAGQNRLPLHF. The CDR3 DNA reads as TGTGCCACCAGCAGAGCAGGACAGAATCGGTTACCCCTCCACTTT.

The V and J genes are TRBV21-1 and TRBJ2-5; the table's D call, TRBD2, has no DNA check behind it. TRBV21-1 is reported as a pseudogene. This CDR3 has 12 residues. CDR3 protein: CASAGNQETQYF. The CDR3 nucleotides are TGTGCCTCTGCCGGGAACCAAGAGACCCAGTACTTC.

This clone was observed once. The chain couples TRBV28 to TRBJ1-2, with D possibly TRBD1 on 5 matching bases. The CDR3 length is 14 residues. The V gene lost 7 bases and the J gene lost 0 bases, with 12 bases spanning the gap. CDR1 is MDHEN and CDR2 is SYDVKM in the germline V gene. This CDR3 is CASIRQRANYGYTF. CDR3 DNA sequence: TGTGCCAGCATACGACAGAGAGCTAACTATGGCTACACCTTC.

This clone was seen only once. Here the CDR3 reads CASSAPGQGIGTEAFF. CDR3 in DNA: TGTGCCAGCAGTGCCCCGGGACAGGGGATAGGCACTGAAGCTTTCTTT. This chain uses TRBV25-1 with TRBJ1-1, with 10 bases fitting TRBD1. The CDR3 is made up of 16 amino acids. Looked up from germline, CDR1 is MGHDK and CDR2 is SYGVNS. The V and J ends lost 4 bases and 4 bases, in that order; junction bases with no gene match: 9.

This chain links TRBV5-1 with TRBJ1-6; D is possibly TRBD1 (6 bases). CDR3 length equals 14 residues. Germline V CDR1 and CDR2: SGHRS, YFSETQ. Trimming took off 2 bases at V and 4 bases at J, with 7 bases between the two ends. The CDR3 DNA is TGCGCCAGCAGCTTCGGACAGTATAATTCACCCCTCCACTTT. Translating it yields CASSFGQYNSPLHF.